The rows below give T cell receptor beta chains drawn from one sample of a study of lymphopenia after photon versus proton radiotherapy. Some clones are missing from TCRdb's copy, which holds only in-frame ones; the method was immunoSEQ multiplex PCR. This table has 75,000 or so clones, about 86% appearing once. Here the sequenced sample was peripheral blood, taken from a patient treated with proton-based radiotherapy. The receptors here all came from a man aged 55-75 years with pancreatic cancer. Each CDR3 is given with its conserved first and last residue. The order of the fields is J gene, V gene, CDR3 length, D gene, clone size, CDR3 protein, CDR3 DNA. The D gene is left open where the match is weak. Part of the rows lack a size; the others show once, few, many or a class for expanded clones.

TRBJ2-3	TRBV6-6	14	NA	NA	CASRYSTVTDTQYF	TGTGCCAGCCGGTACTCCACCGTCACAGATACGCAGTATTTT
TRBJ2-7	TRBV5-6	11	NA	few	CASSYSYEQYF	TGTGCCAGCAGCTACTCCTACGAGCAGTACTTC
TRBJ2-1	TRBV19	15	TRBD2	NA	CATGTSGRASNEQFF	TGTGCCACCGGGACTAGCGGGAGGGCCAGCAATGAGCAGTTCTTC
TRBJ2-1	TRBV7-3	14	NA	NA	CASSLLGSLNEQFF	TGTGCCAGCAGCTTATTGGGGAGCCTCAATGAGCAGTTCTTC
TRBJ2-7	TRBV5-5	15	TRBD2	NA	CASSLASGRRDEQYF	TGTGCCAGCAGCTTGGCTAGCGGGAGGAGGGACGAGCAGTACTTC
TRBJ2-3	TRBV14	17	TRBD2	NA	CASSQEGSLAGDKAQYF	TGTGCCAGCAGCCAAGAAGGAAGTCTAGCGGGAGATAAGGCGCAGTATTTT
TRBJ2-1	TRBV5-1	16	NA	few	CASSRNSGGAYNEQFF	TGCGCCAGCAGCCGAAATAGCGGAGGGGCCTACAATGAGCAGTTCTTC
TRBJ1-4	TRBV6-1	17	TRBD1	NA	CASSEGTGPRLGKKLFF	TGTGCCAGCAGTGAGGGGACAGGGCCCCGGCTTGGGAAAAAACTGTTTTTT
TRBJ2-3	TRBV28	16	TRBD2	NA	CASSLGLAGTTDTQYF	TGTGCCAGCAGTTTAGGACTAGCGGGAACCACAGATACGCAGTATTTT
TRBJ2-2	TRBV7-2	15	NA	NA	CASSLLGQNTGELFF	TGTGCCAGCAGCCTTTTGGGACAGAACACCGGGGAGCTGTTTTTT
TRBJ2-7	TRBV5-1	17	TRBD2	NA	CASSLGLAGGPPYEQYF	TGCGCCAGCAGCTTGGGACTAGCGGGAGGGCCACCGTACGAGCAGTACTTC
TRBJ2-1	TRBV27	14	TRBD2	once	CASSFLGLVNEQFF	TGTGCCAGCAGTTTCCTGGGACTAGTAAATGAGCAGTTCTTC
TRBJ2-3	TRBV7-3	14	NA	NA	CASSLTGGPDTQYF	TGTGCCAGCAGCTTAACGGGAGGCCCAGATACGCAGTATTTT
TRBJ2-1	TRBV9	15	NA	NA	CAGARGDAPYNEQFF	TGTGCTGGGGCTCGCGGGGACGCTCCGTACAATGAGCAGTTCTTC
TRBJ2-7	TRBV11-3	16	NA	once	CASSLARTAVGYEQYF	TGTGCCAGCAGCTTAGCACGTACGGCTGTCGGGTACGAGCAGTACTTC
TRBJ2-3	TRBV13	15	NA	NA	CASSLGVASTDTQYF	TGTGCCAGCAGCTTAGGGGTCGCCAGCACAGATACGCAGTATTTT
TRBJ1-5	TRBV7-2	14	NA	NA	CASSLVPEGQPQHF	TGTGCCAGCAGCTTAGTCCCGGAGGGCCAGCCCCAGCATTTT
TRBJ1-4	TRBV5-1	16	TRBD1	once	CASSIVTGTANEKLFF	TGCGCCAGCAGCATTGTAACCGGGACAGCTAATGAAAAACTGTTTTTT
TRBJ1-4	TRBV28	15	NA	NA	CASSSYGGKGEKLFF	TGTGCCAGCAGTTCCTATGGGGGAAAAGGGGAAAAACTGTTTTTT
TRBJ1-3	TRBV28	16	TRBD1	NA	CASSRDSPASGNTIYF	TGTGCCAGCAGCCGGGACAGTCCCGCCTCGGGAAACACCATATATTTT
TRBJ1-6	TRBV6-6	14	NA	once	CASRTGRSNSPLHF	TGTGCCAGCAGAACAGGGCGGTCTAATTCACCCCTCCACTTT
TRBJ2-1	TRBV4-3	16	TRBD2	NA	CASSQDSGRAGNEQFF	TGCGCCAGCAGCCAAGATAGCGGGAGGGCCGGGAATGAGCAGTTCTTC
TRBJ1-1	TRBV30	14	NA	NA	CAWRGEAANTEAFF	TGTGCCTGGAGAGGGGAGGCAGCGAACACTGAAGCTTTCTTT
TRBJ2-1	TRBV7-2	12	NA	NA	CASGQGSREQFF	TGTGCCAGCGGTCAGGGATCTAGGGAGCAGTTCTTC
TRBJ1-1	TRBV27	15	NA	NA	CASSLISGPNTEAFF	TGTGCCAGCAGTTTAATCTCGGGACCGAACACTGAAGCTTTCTTT
TRBJ2-7	TRBV28	14	TRBD2	NA	CASSTSGGAYEQYF	TGTGCCAGCAGTACCTCCGGGGGGGCGTACGAGCAGTACTTC
TRBJ2-1	TRBV19	15	NA	NA	CASSGYTLGHNEQFF	TGTGCCAGTAGTGGCTACACTTTAGGGCACAATGAGCAGTTCTTC
TRBJ2-7	TRBV27	15	NA	NA	CASSLGAIRNYEQYF	TGTGCCAGCAGTTTAGGGGCTATAAGAAACTACGAGCAGTACTTC
TRBJ1-1	TRBV28	13	NA	NA	CASRGSLNTEAFF	TGTGCCAGCAGGGGGAGCTTGAACACTGAAGCTTTCTTT
TRBJ2-2	TRBV5-1	18	TRBD1	few	CASSLEGRQGAGTGELFF	TGCGCCAGCAGCTTGGAAGGTCGCCAGGGGGCAGGGACCGGGGAGCTGTTTTTT
TRBJ1-2	TRBV28	14	NA	NA	CASSLSRPGIGYTF	TGTGCCAGCAGTTTAAGTCGGCCAGGAATAGGCTACACCTTC
TRBJ2-3	TRBV28	17	NA	NA	CASSSLGSQGTTDTQYF	TGTGCCAGCAGTTCCCTTGGATCGCAGGGGACCACAGATACGCAGTATTTT
TRBJ2-1	TRBV2	14	TRBD2	NA	CASSARLAGGPEFF	TGTGCCAGCAGTGCTAGACTAGCGGGAGGGCCGGAGTTCTTC
TRBJ2-7	TRBV27	14	TRBD1	NA	CASSRGQGFYEQYF	TGTGCCAGCAGTAGAGGACAGGGGTTCTACGAGCAGTACTTC
TRBJ2-2	TRBV14	14	NA	NA	CASSGPLNTGELFF	TGTGCCAGCTCCGGGCCGCTGAACACCGGGGAGCTGTTTTTT
TRBJ1-2	TRBV30	12	NA	NA	CAWSVQHYGYTF	TGTGCCTGGAGTGTACAGCACTATGGCTACACCTTC
TRBJ1-2	TRBV29-1	13	NA	NA	CSAGGQINYGYTF	TGCAGCGCGGGGGGGCAGATTAACTATGGCTACACCTTC
TRBJ2-7	TRBV7-9	15	NA	once	CASSLQGGLAYEQYF	TGTGCCAGCAGCCTTCAAGGGGGTTTAGCCTACGAGCAGTACTTC
TRBJ2-1	TRBV29-1	16	TRBD2	NA	CSVEEGASGRVYEQFF	TGCAGCGTTGAAGAGGGGGCTAGCGGGAGGGTTTATGAGCAGTTCTTC
TRBJ2-3	TRBV27	16	NA	NA	CASSLSPGGSTDTQYF	TGTGCCAGCAGTTTATCCCCAGGGGGGAGCACAGATACGCAGTATTTT
TRBJ1-1	TRBV11-2	11	NA	NA	CASSLGAHTLF	TGTGCCAGCAGCTTAGGGGCCCATACTCTCTTT
TRBJ2-7	TRBV18	14	NA	NA	CASSPERPPTRQYF	TGTGCCAGCTCACCCGAACGGCCCCCTACGAGGCAGTACTTC
TRBJ2-5	TRBV11-3	13	NA	NA	CASSSGTGGTQYF	TGTGCCAGCAGCTCCGGGACCGGGGGGACCCAGTACTTC
TRBJ2-7	TRBV14	15	NA	NA	CASSKGGQGFYEQYF	TGTGCCAGCAGCAAAGGCGGCCAGGGTTTCTACGAGCAGTACTTC
TRBJ2-7	TRBV7-2	15	NA	NA	CASSSSSGRPTPPYF	TGTGCCAGCAGCTCATCCTCGGGCCGGCCGACCCCTCCCTACTTC